This TCR beta chain derives from a study of PD-1 blockade in classical Hodgkin lymphoma. Study-level results: It was among complete responders that baseline diversity resembled that of newly diagnosed patients.

Time point denoted: cycle 4 day 1 (C4D1), after less than 7 weeks of nivolumab. The patients all showed relapse after autologous stem cell transplantation, while their brentuximab vedotin exposure varied. Concerning this clone: The target antigen is unknown.

Germline CDR1 and CDR2: MNHEY and SVGAGI. Trimming took 7 bases from V and 4 from J, leaving 18 bases between them. CDR3 length: 15 residues. Only in-frame clones appear in the TCRdb table, and some are missing; sequencing was by immunoSEQ multiplex PCR. The table lists some 86,000 clones, just over 90% of them singletons. The sample consisted of peripheral blood mononuclear cells (PBMCs), taken before the fourth cycle of nivolumab. This chain links TRBV6-5 with TRBJ2-3, with a tentative D call TRBD2 (6 bases). The TCR comes from a human donor with classical Hodgkin lymphoma. In DNA form, the CDR3 reads TGTGCCAGCAACCCCGGACGGGGGAAGTCAGATACGCAGTATTTT. Encoded protein: CASNPGRGKSDTQYF.